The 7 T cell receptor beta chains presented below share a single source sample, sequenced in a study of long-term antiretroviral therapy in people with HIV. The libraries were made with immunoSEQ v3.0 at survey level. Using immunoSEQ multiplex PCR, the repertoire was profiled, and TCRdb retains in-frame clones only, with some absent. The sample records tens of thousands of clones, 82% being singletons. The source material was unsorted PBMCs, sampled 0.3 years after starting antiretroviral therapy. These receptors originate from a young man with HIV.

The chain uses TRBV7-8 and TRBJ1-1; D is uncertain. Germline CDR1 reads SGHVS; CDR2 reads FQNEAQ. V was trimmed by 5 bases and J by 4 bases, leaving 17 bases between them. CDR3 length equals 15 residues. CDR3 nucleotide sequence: TGTGCCAGCAGCCCGACGGCAGGTGCACTCACTGAAGCTTTCTTT. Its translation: CASSPTAGALTEAFF. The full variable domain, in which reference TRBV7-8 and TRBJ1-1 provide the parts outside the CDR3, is GAGVSQSPRYKVAKRGQDVALRCDPISGHVSLFWYQQALGQGPEFLTYFQNEAQLDKSGLPSDRFFAERPEGSVSTLKIQRTQQEDSAVYLCASSPTAGALTEAFFGQGTRLTVV.

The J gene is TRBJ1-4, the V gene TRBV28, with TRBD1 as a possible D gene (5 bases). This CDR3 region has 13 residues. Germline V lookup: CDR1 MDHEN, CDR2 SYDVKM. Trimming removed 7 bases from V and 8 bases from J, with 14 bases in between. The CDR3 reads CASIRWGEEKLFF. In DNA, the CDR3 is TGTGCCAGCATTAGATGGGGGGAGGAAAAACTGTTTTTT.

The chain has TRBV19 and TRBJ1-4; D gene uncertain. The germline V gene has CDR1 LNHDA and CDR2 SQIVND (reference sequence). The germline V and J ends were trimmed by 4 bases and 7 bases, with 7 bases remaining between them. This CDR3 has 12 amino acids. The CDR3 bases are TGTGCCAGTAGTACGGACCTTGAAAAACTGTTTTTT. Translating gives CASSTDLEKLFF.

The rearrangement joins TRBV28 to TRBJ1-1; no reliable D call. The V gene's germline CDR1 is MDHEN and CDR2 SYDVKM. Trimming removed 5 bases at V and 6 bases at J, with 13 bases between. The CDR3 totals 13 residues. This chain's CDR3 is CASSVLFWAEAFF. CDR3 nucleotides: TGTGCCAGCAGTGTTCTATTCTGGGCTGAAGCTTTCTTT.

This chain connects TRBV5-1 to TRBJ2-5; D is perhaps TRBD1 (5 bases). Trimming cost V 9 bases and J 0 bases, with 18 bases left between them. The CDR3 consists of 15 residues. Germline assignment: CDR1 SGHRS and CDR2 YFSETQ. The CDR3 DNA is TGCGCCACCAGGGTCGGAGAAGTACACCAAGAGACCCAGTACTTC. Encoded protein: CATRVGEVHQETQYF.

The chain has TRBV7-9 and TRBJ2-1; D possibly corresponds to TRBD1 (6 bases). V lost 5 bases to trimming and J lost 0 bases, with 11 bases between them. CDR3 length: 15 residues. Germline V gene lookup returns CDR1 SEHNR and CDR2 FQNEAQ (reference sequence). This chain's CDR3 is CASSLMDSSYNEQFF. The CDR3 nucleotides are TGTGCCAGCAGCCTGATGGACAGCTCCTACAATGAGCAGTTCTTC.

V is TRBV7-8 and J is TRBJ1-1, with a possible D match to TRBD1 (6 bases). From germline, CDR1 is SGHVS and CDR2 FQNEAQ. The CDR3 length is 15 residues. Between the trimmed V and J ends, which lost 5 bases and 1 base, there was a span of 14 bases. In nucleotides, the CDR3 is TGTGCCAGCAGCACAGGGTATCGTAGGAACACTGAAGCTTTCTTT. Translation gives CASSTGYRRNTEAFF. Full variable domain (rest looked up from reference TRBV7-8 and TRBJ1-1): GAGVSQSPRYKVAKRGQDVALRCDPISGHVSLFWYQQALGQGPEFLTYFQNEAQLDKSGLPSDRFFAERPEGSVSTLKIQRTQQEDSAVYLCASSTGYRRNTEAFFGQGTRLTVV.